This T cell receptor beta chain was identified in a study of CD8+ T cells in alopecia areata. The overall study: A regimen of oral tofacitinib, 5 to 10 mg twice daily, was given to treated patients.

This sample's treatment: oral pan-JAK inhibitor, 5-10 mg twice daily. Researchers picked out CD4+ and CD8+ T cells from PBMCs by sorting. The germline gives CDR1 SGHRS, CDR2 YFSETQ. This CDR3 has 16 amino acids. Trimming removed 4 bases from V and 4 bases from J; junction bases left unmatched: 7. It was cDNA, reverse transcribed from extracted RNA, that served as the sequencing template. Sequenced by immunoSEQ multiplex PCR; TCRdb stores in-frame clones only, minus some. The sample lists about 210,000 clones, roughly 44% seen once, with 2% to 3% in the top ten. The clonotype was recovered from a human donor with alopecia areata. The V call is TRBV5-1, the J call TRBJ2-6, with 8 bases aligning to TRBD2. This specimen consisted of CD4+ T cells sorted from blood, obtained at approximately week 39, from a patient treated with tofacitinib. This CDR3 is CASSNAAGAGANVLTF. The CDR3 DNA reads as TGCGCCAGCAGCAACGCAGCGGGGGCCGGGGCCAACGTCCTGACTTTC.